This is a list of T cell receptor beta chains from one sample in a study of control samples from healthy donors and cancer patients. Sequencing used immunoSEQ multiplex PCR; TCRdb keeps in-frame clones, though not all of them. The profile shows about 97,000 clones, 92% of them singletons. Specimen: blood. These receptors all stem from a woman between 18 and 29 years old in good health. Both conserved end residues are part of each CDR3. D genes are given only for firm matches. Clone size is not always given. Where it is, it says once, few, many or a class for expanded clones.

abundance	j_gene	d_gene	v_gene	CDR3nt	CDR3aa
NA	TRBJ1-2	NA	TRBV4-1	TGCGCCAGCAGCCAAGCCGGCCAGGGATATGGCTACACCTTC	CASSQAGQGYGYTF
NA	TRBJ1-5	NA	TRBV5-1	TGCGCCAGCAGCTTGGGTCAGTCGACTCAGCCCCAGCATTTT	CASSLGQSTQPQHF
NA	TRBJ2-5	NA	TRBV13	TGTGCCAGCAGCCAGAACTCGTACCAAGAGACCCAGTACTTC	CASSQNSYQETQYF
NA	TRBJ1-1	TRBD1	TRBV27	TGTGCCAGCAGTTCTCTTACCGCAGGGGGGAAGAACACTGAAGCTTTCTTT	CASSSLTAGGKNTEAFF
NA	TRBJ2-5	NA	TRBV5-4	TGTGCCAGCAGCTTGGCCCTGGAAAAAGAGACCCAGTACTTC	CASSLALEKETQYF
NA	TRBJ2-1	NA	TRBV5-6	TGTGCCAGCTCCCTAGGCCCAGGCTCCTACAATGAGCAGTTCTTC	CASSLGPGSYNEQFF
NA	TRBJ2-1	NA	TRBV3-1/TRBV3-2	TGTGCCAGCAGCCACAGGGGCGCGCGGAAACATGAGCAGTTCTTC	CASSHRGARKHEQFF
NA	TRBJ1-6	NA	TRBV4-1	TGCGCCAGCAGCCAGGGCCGGGACCTCAATTCACCCCTCCACTTT	CASSQGRDLNSPLHF
NA	TRBJ2-2	NA	TRBV18	TGTGCCAGCTCACCATGGACAGCGAACACCGGGGAGCTGTTTTTT	CASSPWTANTGELFF
NA	TRBJ2-2	NA	TRBV6-6	TGTGCCAGCAGTTACTCGAGGGACGGGGAGCTGTTTTTT	CASSYSRDGELFF
NA	TRBJ1-2	NA	TRBV5-4	TGTGCCAGCAGTTGGGACGGGAACTATGGCTACACCTTC	CASSWDGNYGYTF
NA	TRBJ1-2	TRBD1	TRBV19	TGTGCCAGTAGCGTGGGACAGGTGGGCTATGGCTACACCTTC	CASSVGQVGYGYTF
few	TRBJ1-1	NA	TRBV3-1/TRBV3-2	TGTGCCAGCAGCCAAGGGATTGTAACTGAAGCTTTCTTT	CASSQGIVTEAFF
once	TRBJ2-1	NA	TRBV18	TGTGCCAGCTCACCCCCGGTGGCTAGCGACAATGAGCAGTTCTTC	CASSPPVASDNEQFF
NA	TRBJ2-6	NA	TRBV11-3	TGTGCCAGCAGCTTAGTACCAGGGCCAGGGGCCAACGTCCTGACTTTC	CASSLVPGPGANVLTF
NA	TRBJ2-2	NA	TRBV2	TGTGCCAGCAGTGAAGTCGGAGGGGGGACCGGGGAGCTGTTTTTT	CASSEVGGGTGELFF
NA	TRBJ1-1	NA	TRBV6-5	TGTGCCAGCAGCGTTCCCGACAGGTTGAACACTGAAGCTTTCTTT	CASSVPDRLNTEAFF
NA	TRBJ1-3	NA	TRBV7-9	TGTGCCAGCAGCCCGAACCACTCTGGAAACACCATATATTTT	CASSPNHSGNTIYF
NA	TRBJ2-1	TRBD2	TRBV7-3	TGTGCCAGCAGCTCGGGACTAGCGGGAGTCCGTGGTGAGCAGTTCTTC	CASSSGLAGVRGEQFF
NA	TRBJ1-2	NA	TRBV29-1	TGCAGCGTTGACCAAGGCGGGAGGGTCCGACGCTATGGCTACACCTTC	CSVDQGGRVRRYGYTF
few	TRBJ2-7	TRBD2	TRBV4-1	TGCGCCAGCAGCCAAGATCAAGCGGGAGTAATGAACGAGCAGTACTTC	CASSQDQAGVMNEQYF
once	TRBJ2-5	NA	TRBV5-1	TGCGCCAGCAGCTTGTTTCAGTCTCAGGCCCAGTACTTC	CASSLFQSQAQYF